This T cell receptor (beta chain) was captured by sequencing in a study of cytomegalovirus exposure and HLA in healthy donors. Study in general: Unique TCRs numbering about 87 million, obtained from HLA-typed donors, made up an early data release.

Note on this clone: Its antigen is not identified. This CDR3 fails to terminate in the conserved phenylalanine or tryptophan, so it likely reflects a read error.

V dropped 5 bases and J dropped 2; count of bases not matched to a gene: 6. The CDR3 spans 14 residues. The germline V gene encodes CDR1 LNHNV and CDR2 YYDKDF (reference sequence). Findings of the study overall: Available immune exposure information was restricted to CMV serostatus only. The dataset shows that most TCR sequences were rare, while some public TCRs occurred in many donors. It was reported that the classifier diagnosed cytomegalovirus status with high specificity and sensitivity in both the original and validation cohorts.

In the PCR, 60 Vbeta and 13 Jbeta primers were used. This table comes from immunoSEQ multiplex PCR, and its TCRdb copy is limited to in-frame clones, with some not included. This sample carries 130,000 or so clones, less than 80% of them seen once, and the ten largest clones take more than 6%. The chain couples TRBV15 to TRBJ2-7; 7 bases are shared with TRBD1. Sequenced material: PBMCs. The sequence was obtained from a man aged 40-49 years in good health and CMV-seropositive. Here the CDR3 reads CATSVRDRPYEQYL. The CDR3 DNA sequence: TGTGCCACCAGCGTAAGGGACAGACCCTACGAGCAGTACCTC.